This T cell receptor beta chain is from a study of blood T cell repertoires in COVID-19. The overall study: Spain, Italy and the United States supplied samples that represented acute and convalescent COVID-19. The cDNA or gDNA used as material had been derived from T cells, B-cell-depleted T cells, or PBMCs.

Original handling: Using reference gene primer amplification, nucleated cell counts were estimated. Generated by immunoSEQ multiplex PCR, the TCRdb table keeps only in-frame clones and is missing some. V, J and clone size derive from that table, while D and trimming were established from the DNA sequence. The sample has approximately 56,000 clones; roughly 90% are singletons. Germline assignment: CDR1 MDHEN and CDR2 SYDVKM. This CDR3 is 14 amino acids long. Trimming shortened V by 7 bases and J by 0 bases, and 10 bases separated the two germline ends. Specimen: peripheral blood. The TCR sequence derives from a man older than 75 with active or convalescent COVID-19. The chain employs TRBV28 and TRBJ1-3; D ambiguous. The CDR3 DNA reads TGTGCCAGCAACCCGTCGAGCTCTGGAAACACCATATATTTT. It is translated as CASNPSSSGNTIYF.